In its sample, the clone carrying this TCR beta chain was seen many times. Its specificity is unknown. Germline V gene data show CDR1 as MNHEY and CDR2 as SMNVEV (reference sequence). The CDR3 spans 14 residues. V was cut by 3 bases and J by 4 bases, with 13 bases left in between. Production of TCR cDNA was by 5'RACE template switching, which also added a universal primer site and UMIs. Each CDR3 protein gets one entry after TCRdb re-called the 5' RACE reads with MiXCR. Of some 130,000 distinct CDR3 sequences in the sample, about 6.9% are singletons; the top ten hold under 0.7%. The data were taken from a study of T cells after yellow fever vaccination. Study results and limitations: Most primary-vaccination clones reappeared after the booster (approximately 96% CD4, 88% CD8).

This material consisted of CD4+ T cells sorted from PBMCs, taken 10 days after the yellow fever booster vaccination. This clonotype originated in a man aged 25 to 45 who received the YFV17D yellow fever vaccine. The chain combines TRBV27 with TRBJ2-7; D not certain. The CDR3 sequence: CASSFQTHGYEQYF. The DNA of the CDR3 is TGTGCCAGCAGTTTCCAGACTCATGGGTACGAGCAGTACTTC.